One sample yielded the 28 T cell receptor beta chains listed below, sequenced in a study of CD8+CD57+ T cells in acquired aplastic anemia. Using genomic DNA as the template, TCR beta VDJ and CDR3 profiling was carried out. TCRdb redid the calling of the reads with MiXCR, one entry per CDR3 protein. The sample lists 200,000 to 250,000 distinct CDR3 sequences; roughly 55% were seen once. Specimen: sorted CD4+, CD8+, or CD8+CD57+ T cells (not recorded which) from PBMCs. The source of these receptors is a human donor in good health.

Of note for this clonotype: Mismatch with germline at one junction end may stem from a read error. The chain employs TRBV15 and TRBJ1-1, with D possibly TRBD1 on 5 matching bases. The CDR3 sequence is 17 residues long. Germline CDR1 and CDR2: LNHNV and YYDKDF (reference sequence). In nucleotides, the CDR3 is TGTGCCGCCAGCAGCCAAGAACAGACAGATGCGAACACTGAAGCTTTCTTT. This encodes CAASSQEQTDANTEAFF.

Concerning this clonotype itself: The conserved final phenylalanine or tryptophan is absent from the CDR3, which likely points to a read error. Because the CDR3's place on the DNA is in doubt, the DNA is left out and the CDR3 is given as listed by TCRdb. The rearrangement uses TRBV7-2 and TRBJ2-6. The germline gives CDR1 SGHTA, CDR2 FQGNSA. Both ends counted, the CDR3 spans 14 residues. CDR3 region: CASSLLSGANVLRI.

This clonotype was recorded a few times. Its ends do not fully match the called genes, so a read error is possible. The V and J genes are TRBV10-2 and TRBJ2-7; 8 bases match TRBD2. The CDR3 spans 15 residues. Germline CDR1 WSHSY, CDR2 SAAADI. The DNA for the CDR3 is TGTGCCAGCACCGAAAACCCAGCGGGAGCGGGAGAGCAGTACTTC. Protein: CASTENPAGAGEQYF.

Notes on this clonotype: At one end the junction does not follow the germline gene, possibly because of a read error. The chain has TRBV6-4 and TRBJ2-5, with 12 positions matching TRBD2. The CDR3 runs to 13 residues. Germline V gene sequence: CDR1 MRHNA, CDR2 SNTAGT. CDR3 in amino acids: CASSDERTSGVSF. The CDR3 region has the DNA TGTGCCAGCAGTGACGAGCGGACTAGCGGGGTTTCATTC.

The chain employs TRBV5-4 and TRBJ2-3, with TRBD2 as a possible D gene (6 bases). CDR3 length equals 15 residues. Trimming removed 0 bases at V and 0 bases at J, with 8 bases between. CDR1 is SGHNT, CDR2 YYREEE, per germline (reference sequence). The chain's CDR3 is CASSLGGDSTDTQYF. The CDR3 DNA follows: TGTGCCAGCAGCTTGGGCGGGGACAGCACAGATACGCAGTATTTT.

This clonotype was counted ten times or more. The chain recombines TRBV7-9 with TRBJ2-5; a possible D gene is TRBD2 (5 bases). This CDR3 has 16 residues. The V gene's germline CDR1 is SEHNR and CDR2 FQNEAQ (reference sequence). Trimming removed 5 bases from V and 3 bases from J, with 19 bases in between. The CDR3, as DNA: TGTGCCAGCAGCGACCGCAAACGGGGTTTGGAAGAGACCCAGTACTTC. Translation gives CASSDRKRGLEETQYF.

This rearrangement joins TRBV15 to TRBJ2-4; 7 positions agree with TRBD1. The J segment lost 7 bases and the V segment lost 3 bases, leaving 6 bases of the junction unmatched. The germline CDR1 and CDR2 sequences are LNHNV and YYDKDF (reference sequence). CDR3 size: 14 residues. The CDR3 DNA follows: TGTGCCACCAGCAGCCGACAGGGTGGCAACATTCAGTACTTC. Translated: CATSSRQGGNIQYF.

The chain combines TRBV19 with TRBJ1-3; D unresolved. Germline loops: CDR1 LNHDA, CDR2 SQIVND (reference sequence). The CDR3 covers 15 residues. The V gene lost 6 bases and the J gene lost 4 bases, with 16 bases spanning the gap. The CDR3 protein is CASSPRRTGGNTIYF. CDR3 bases: TGTGCCAGTAGCCCCCGCCGGACGGGAGGAAACACCATATATTTT.

This chain connects TRBV7-2 to TRBJ2-7; D remains ambiguous. Germline V gene data show CDR1 as SGHTA and CDR2 as FQGNSA. The CDR3 has 13 residues. V was shortened by 6 bases and J by 0 bases, with 9 bases between the two germline ends. CDR3: CASRRWDSYEQYF. The CDR3 coding sequence is TGTGCCAGCAGGAGGTGGGACTCCTACGAGCAGTACTTC.

This rearrangement joins TRBV2 to TRBJ2-7, with a possible D match to TRBD1 (6 bases). The length of the CDR3 is 13 residues. In germline, CDR1 is SNHLY, CDR2 FYNNEI. V lost 6 bases, J lost 5 bases, and 14 bases lay in between. The CDR3 sequence: CASRFLGAHEQYF. The DNA for the CDR3 is TGTGCCAGCAGATTTTTGGGGGCCCACGAGCAGTACTTC.

This chain uses TRBV6-6 with TRBJ2-7, with 8 bases fitting TRBD1. The CDR3 sequence is 15 residues long. Germline trimming cut 6 bases from V and 0 bases from J; bases unmatched to any gene: 7. Germline V gives CDR1 MNHNY, CDR2 SVGAGI (reference sequence). CDR3 residues: CASSLQGGSSYEQYF. CDR3 sequence (DNA): TGTGCCAGCAGCTTACAGGGGGGATCCTCCTACGAGCAGTACTTC.

The V and J genes are TRBV5-1 and TRBJ2-5, with D possibly matching TRBD1 (6 bases). Trimming cost V 4 bases and J 3 bases, with 16 bases left between them. CDR1 SGHRS and CDR2 YFSETQ come from the germline V gene. The CDR3 runs to 15 residues. CDR3 sequence: CASSDDRDTKETQYF. CDR3 nucleotide sequence: TGCGCCAGCAGCGACGACCGGGACACTAAAGAGACCCAGTACTTC.

The V gene is TRBV7-8, the J gene TRBJ2-7; D gene ambiguous. Germline CDR1 and CDR2: SGHVS and FQNEAQ. This CDR3 spans 14 amino acids. Trimming left V 0 bases short and J 6 bases short, with 12 bases between. Written as DNA, the CDR3 is TGTGCCAGCAGCTTAGCAGGGATCGGCCCCGAGCAGTACTTC. It encodes CASSLAGIGPEQYF.

This clonotype was seen only a few times. This chain links TRBV7-6 with TRBJ2-7; 8 nucleotides line up with TRBD2. The V gene end was trimmed by 5 bases and the J gene end by 6 bases; junction bases not matched to a gene: 9. Germline values: CDR1 SGHVS, CDR2 FNYEAQ. The CDR3 loop spans 14 amino acids. In DNA form, the CDR3 reads TGTGCCAGCAGCGCGGGACTAGGGCGCGGCGAGCAGTACTTC. This encodes CASSAGLGRGEQYF.

In nucleotides, the CDR3 is TGTGCCAGCAGCTTGGGCGTGCGTGCCTACGAGCAGTACTTC. Encoded protein: CASSLGVRAYEQYF. This rearrangement joins TRBV5-5 to TRBJ2-7; no definite D call. Germline assignment: CDR1 SGHKS and CDR2 YYEKEE (reference sequence). This CDR3 region has 14 residues. Trimming pared 0 bases from V and 2 bases from J, leaving 9 bases between.

The chain employs TRBV7-6 and TRBJ1-4, with TRBD1 matching over 9 bases. Germline loops: CDR1 SGHVS, CDR2 FNYEAQ. The length of the CDR3 is 14 residues. V shed 5 bases and J 12 bases; nucleotides not matched to a gene: 10. CDR3 residues: CASSPRPGTGQLFF. CDR3 nucleotides: TGTGCCAGCAGCCCACGTCCCGGGACAGGGCAACTGTTTTTT.

This clonotype was counted ten times or more. The genes are TRBV7-3 and TRBJ2-2; no reliable D call. CDR1 is SGHTA, CDR2 FQGTGA, per germline. Trimming stripped 3 bases from V and 7 bases from J, with 6 bases between. There are 12 residues in the CDR3. CDR3 sequence reads: CASSFLGGELFF. The DNA for the CDR3 is TGTGCCAGCAGCTTCCTGGGCGGGGAGCTGTTTTTT.

On this clonotype itself: The germline gene is not matched at one end of the junction; a read error may be the cause. J is TRBJ2-3 and V is TRBV4-1; 8 bases map to TRBD2. The germline V gene encodes CDR1 MGHRA and CDR2 YSYEKL. The length of the CDR3 is 17 residues. The CDR3 sequence is CASSLGRGLWATDTQYF. The CDR3 nucleotides read TGTGCCAGCAGCCTCGGGAGGGGTTTATGGGCCACAGATACGCAGTATTTT.

The V and J genes are TRBV20-1 and TRBJ2-7, with D perhaps TRBD2 (5 bases). The V end lost 5 bases, the J end lost 8 bases, and 22 bases lay between the germline ends. The CDR3 spans 14 residues. Germline loops: CDR1 DFQATT, CDR2 SNEGSKA (reference sequence). CDR3 sequence reads: CSAGELRSRSQQYF. The CDR3 DNA sequence: TGCAGTGCTGGGGAGTTGAGGAGCCGCTCCCAGCAGTACTTC.

The chain links TRBV9 to TRBJ1-2; a possible D gene is TRBD1 (6 bases). CDR1 and CDR2 (germline): SGDLS, YYNGEE. V lost 3 bases to trimming and J lost 3 bases, with 12 bases between them. This CDR3 spans 14 amino acids. CDR3 nucleotide sequence: TGTGCCAGCAGCGGGACAGAAATAGACTATGGCTACACCTTC. Encoded protein: CASSGTEIDYGYTF.

This clonotype was detected only once. This clone may be a read error of a much larger clone one base away. The J gene is TRBJ2-7, the V gene TRBV27; 12 bases fit TRBD1. The CDR3 is 15 amino acids. Germline V gene sequence: CDR1 MNHEY, CDR2 SMNVEV (reference sequence). The CDR3 DNA sequence: TGTGCCAGCAGTTTAATCGGGACAGGGGGCGCGGAGCAGTGCTTC. Protein product: CASSLIGTGGAEQCF.

The gene calls are TRBV9 and TRBJ1-1; D remains unclear. The CDR3 is made up of 16 amino acids. CDR1 SGDLS and CDR2 YYNGEE come from the germline V gene. Trimming pared 0 bases from V and 2 bases from J, leaving 14 bases between. The CDR3 sequence: CASSVGSVWQNTEAFF. For the CDR3, the DNA is TGTGCCAGCAGCGTAGGATCAGTGTGGCAAAACACTGAAGCTTTCTTT.

The DNA of the CDR3 is TGTGCCAGCAGTCAGCCTGGCGGGAGCCCCACAGATACGCAGTATTTT. Translation gives CASSQPGGSPTDTQYF. The chain recombines TRBV5-4 with TRBJ2-3; 7 bases line up with TRBD2. Germline CDR1 and CDR2: SGHNT and YYREEE (reference sequence). This CDR3 contains 16 residues. The ends lost 5 bases at V and 2 bases at J; junction bases unmatched: 11. Supplemented by reference TRBV5-4 and TRBJ2-3, the full variable domain reads ETGVTQSPTHLIKTRGQQVTLRCSSQSGHNTVSWYQQALGQGPQFIFQYYREEENGRGNFPPRFSGLQFPNYSSELNVNALELDDSALYLCASSQPGGSPTDTQYFGPGTRLTVL.

A note on this clonotype: A junction boundary mismatches the germline segment, possibly from a read error. The gene calls are TRBV6-1 and TRBJ2-2; possible D gene TRBD1, 6 bases. The CDR3 length is 12 residues. Germline V lookup: CDR1 MNHNS, CDR2 SASEGT. Written as DNA, the CDR3 is TGTGCCAGCAGAGGGGACACCGGGGACCTGTTTTTT. It encodes CASRGDTGDLFF.

This clonotype has a handful of counts. The gene calls are TRBV12-3 or TRBV12-4 and TRBJ1-6; D unresolved. This CDR3 is built from 13 residues. The V and J ends lost 5 bases and 7 bases respectively, with 9 bases between them. For the CDR3, the DNA is TGTGCCAGCAGTCAGCTCGCCAATTCACCCCTCCACTTT. It encodes CASSQLANSPLHF.

Notes on this clonotype: This sequence may be a read error, since a much larger clone differs from it by one base. The gene calls are TRBV6-5 and TRBJ2-3; D possibly corresponds to TRBD2 (5 bases). The CDR3 spans 12 residues. Germline V gene data show CDR1 as MNHEY and CDR2 as SVGAGI. The chain's CDR3 is CASSPDYNTQCF. In nucleotides, the CDR3 is TGTGCCAGCAGTCCTGACTACAATACGCAGTGTTTT.

The genes are TRBV19 and TRBJ1-6; the D is unclear. Trimming cost V 6 bases and J 9 bases, with 12 bases left between them. Germline assignment: CDR1 LNHDA and CDR2 SQIVND (reference sequence). The CDR3 sequence is 13 residues long. The CDR3 nucleotides read TGTGCCAGTAGACCGGGAGAGCTTTCACCCCTCCACTTT. This gives the protein CASRPGELSPLHF. The whole variable domain, remainder taken from reference TRBV19 and TRBJ1-6, is DGGITQSPKYLFRKEGQNVTLSCEQNLNHDAMYWYRQDPGQGLRLIYYSQIVNDFQKGDIAEGYSVSREKKESFPLTVTSAQKNPTAFYLCASRPGELSPLHFGNGTRLTVT.

The rearrangement joins TRBV11-2 to TRBJ1-2; TRBD1 matches at 7 bases. The junction had 8 bases not matched to a gene; V was cut back by 4 bases and J by 6 bases. The V gene's germline CDR1 is SGHAT and CDR2 FQNNGV. CDR3 length equals 14 residues. CDR3 sequence (DNA): TGTGCCAGCAGCTCCTGGGGAGGGGGCAATGGCTACACCTTC. It specifies CASSSWGGGNGYTF.